What follows are 17 T cell receptor beta chains derived from one specimen sequenced in a study of blood T cell repertoires in COVID-19. The assay was immunoSEQ multiplex PCR, and TCRdb's table has in-frame clones only and misses some. The sample lists around 230,000 clones, about nine tenths occurring once. The source material was PBMCs or T cells enriched from blood (not recorded which). The source of these receptors is a man aged 18-30 years with acute COVID-19.

The V gene is TRBV6-1, the J gene TRBJ2-3, with a possible D match to TRBD2 (5 bases). V lost 1 base and J 5 bases, leaving 13 bases between the germline ends. CDR3 length: 15 residues. CDR1 and CDR2 (germline): MNHNS, SASEGT. The CDR3 loop reads CASSEGWAGGDTQYF. CDR3 sequence (DNA): TGTGCCAGCAGTGAAGGTTGGGCGGGCGGAGATACGCAGTATTTT.

This chain joins TRBV28 and TRBJ2-2; D gene ambiguous. In germline, CDR1 is MDHEN, CDR2 SYDVKM. V was pared by 4 bases and J by 1 base, with 4 bases between. The CDR3 covers 13 residues. The CDR3 bases are TGTGCCAGCAGTTCTAAGAACACCGGGGAGCTGTTTTTT. Amino acid sequence: CASSSKNTGELFF. Drawing the rest from reference TRBV28 and TRBJ2-2, the complete variable domain is DVKVTQSSRYLVKRTGEKVFLECVQDMDHENMFWYRQDPGLGLRLIYFSYDVKMKEKGDIPEGYSVSREKKERFSLILESASTNQTSMYLCASSSKNTGELFFGEGSRLTVL.

V gene TRBV5-1 combines with J gene TRBJ2-1; D possibly corresponds to TRBD2 (6 bases). CDR3 length: 15 amino acids. Germline CDR1 is SGHRS and CDR2 is YFSETQ. Trimming shortened V by 1 base and J by 9 bases, and 17 bases separated the two germline ends. The CDR3 loop reads CASSLHGGEVGEQFF. The CDR3 DNA is TGCGCCAGCAGCTTGCACGGTGGGGAGGTCGGTGAGCAGTTCTTC.

The sample holds a few counts of this clone. The chain combines TRBV19 with TRBJ1-1; no clear D gene. The CDR3 is made up of 13 amino acids. V was pared by 8 bases and J by 0 bases, with 10 bases between. The germline V gene encodes CDR1 LNHDA and CDR2 SQIVND (reference sequence). This CDR3 is CASSGTMNTEAFF. The CDR3 DNA reads as TGTGCCAGTTCGGGAACCATGAACACTGAAGCTTTCTTT.

CDR3 sequence (DNA): TGTGCCAGCAGTTTTTCAGGTTACGAGCAGTACTTC. It specifies CASSFSGYEQYF. The chain joins TRBV27 to TRBJ2-7; no clear D. V was trimmed by 3 bases and J by 4 bases, leaving 7 bases between them. CDR1 and CDR2 from the germline V gene are MNHEY and SMNVEV (reference sequence). The CDR3 is 12 amino acids.

CDR3 in amino acids: CASSQEGLFYEQYF. DNA for the CDR3: TGCGCCAGCAGCCAAGAGGGACTTTTCTACGAGCAGTACTTC. The genes are TRBV4-1 and TRBJ2-7; possibly TRBD2 for D (6 bases). The CDR3 sequence is 14 residues long. Germline V lookup: CDR1 MGHRA, CDR2 YSYEKL. The ends were cut back, 0 bases at V and 3 bases at J, with 9 bases in the middle.

In its sample, this clone was seen once. The CDR3 protein is CASSSSPPNTEAFF. Here the CDR3 DNA reads TGCGCCAGCAGCTCCTCTCCCCCGAACACTGAAGCTTTCTTT. J is TRBJ1-1 and V is TRBV5-1; no clear D gene. V shed 3 bases and J shed 1 base, with 10 bases lying between them. The germline V gene encodes CDR1 SGHRS and CDR2 YFSETQ. The CDR3 consists of 14 residues.

V gene TRBV9 combines with J gene TRBJ1-1; 8 bases are a match to TRBD1. Germline V CDR1 and CDR2: SGDLS, YYNGEE. V was pared by 4 bases and J by 5 bases, with 13 bases of the junction left unmatched. The CDR3 contains 16 residues. CDR3 loop: CASSSHTPGGRTEAFF. CDR3 in DNA: TGTGCCAGCAGCTCCCACACTCCAGGGGGCAGAACTGAAGCTTTCTTT.

The chain recombines TRBV28 with TRBJ2-3, with D unclear. The CDR3 runs to 15 residues. Per germline, CDR1 MDHEN and CDR2 SYDVKM. With 2 bases removed from V and 3 bases from J, the gap between germline ends came to 12 bases. CDR3 sequence: CASSLPTELTDTQYF. CDR3 in DNA: TGTGCCAGCAGTTTACCTACAGAGTTAACAGATACGCAGTATTTT. Filled out from reference TRBV28 and TRBJ2-3, the complete variable domain reads DVKVTQSSRYLVKRTGEKVFLECVQDMDHENMFWYRQDPGLGLRLIYFSYDVKMKEKGDIPEGYSVSREKKERFSLILESASTNQTSMYLCASSLPTELTDTQYFGPGTRLTVL.

The chain links TRBV5-4 to TRBJ2-3; perhaps TRBD2 as D (6 bases). V was trimmed by 8 bases and J by 0 bases, leaving 13 bases between them. There are 14 residues in the CDR3. Germline CDR1 SGHNT, CDR2 YYREEE (reference sequence). This CDR3 is CASRRGASTDTQYF. CDR3 nucleotide sequence: TGTGCCAGTAGGCGGGGTGCTAGCACAGATACGCAGTATTTT.

The V gene is TRBV18, the J gene TRBJ1-5, with D tentatively TRBD1 (5 bases). V lost 5 bases and J lost 5, with 10 bases in between. Germline V gives CDR1 KGHSH, CDR2 LQKENI. The CDR3 contains 13 residues. The CDR3, as DNA: TGTGCCAGCTCAGGGGACTACGATCAGCCCCAGCATTTT. Its protein product is CASSGDYDQPQHF. Supplemented by reference TRBV18 and TRBJ1-5, the full variable domain reads NAGVMQNPRHLVRRRGQEARLRCSPMKGHSHVYWYRQLPEEGLKFMVYLQKENIIDESGMPKERFSAEFPKEGPSILRIQQVVRGDSAAYFCASSGDYDQPQHFGDGTRLSIL.

This sequence joins TRBV11-2 and TRBJ1-3; TRBD1 matches 9 bases. Germline V CDR1 and CDR2: SGHAT, FQNNGV. V trimming: 6 bases; J trimming: 9 bases; junction bases outside the gene matches: 15. This CDR3 spans 16 amino acids. CDR3 nucleotide sequence: TGTGCCAGCAGACAAACAGGGGGCTCTGTCACTGGCACCATATATTTT. Its translation is CASRQTGGSVTGTIYF.

This clone was found many times. The gene calls are TRBV6-5 and TRBJ1-5, with TRBD1 matching 10 bases. The V gene end was trimmed by 2 bases and the J gene end by 5 bases; junction bases not matched to a gene: 6. Germline assignment: CDR1 MNHEY and CDR2 SVGAGI. The length of the CDR3 is 16 residues. In DNA form, the CDR3 reads TGTGCCAGCAGTTACATGGGGACAGGGGTGGATCAGCCCCAGCATTTT. Protein sequence: CASSYMGTGVDQPQHF.

The rearrangement joins TRBV14 to TRBJ2-5; the D is unclear. From germline, CDR1 is SGHDN and CDR2 FVKESK. V was clipped by 4 bases and J by 3 bases, with 9 bases between them. The CDR3 length is 13 residues. The CDR3 sequence: CASSRHLEETQYF. As DNA, the CDR3 is TGTGCCAGCAGCCGCCACTTAGAAGAGACCCAGTACTTC.

Written as DNA, the CDR3 is TGTGCCAGCAGCGTAGAAACGCCGGGCACCATATATTTT. Translated, it gives CASSVETPGTIYF. The chain combines TRBV9 with TRBJ1-3; no definite D call. Trimming cost V 0 bases and J 9 bases, with 10 bases left between them. This CDR3 is built from 13 residues. The V gene's germline CDR1 is SGDLS and CDR2 YYNGEE.

CDR3 nucleotides: TGTGCCAGCAGCCAAAATGAAGGACTCTCCTACAATGAGCAGTTCTTC. Its protein product is CASSQNEGLSYNEQFF. This sequence joins TRBV3-1 (or the pseudogene TRBV3-2) and TRBJ2-1, with a tentative D call TRBD2 (5 bases). The CDR3 covers 16 residues. The V gene's germline CDR1 is LGHDT and CDR2 YNNKEL (reference sequence). The V and J ends lost 2 bases and 0 bases respectively, with 11 bases between them.

The chain recombines TRBV20-1 with TRBJ2-7, with 9 nucleotides matching TRBD2. CDR1 is DFQATT, CDR2 SNEGSKA, per germline (reference sequence). With V trimmed by 3 bases and J by 4 bases, 4 bases remained unmatched. The CDR3 runs to 13 residues. The CDR3 region is CSASGSGRYEQYF. CDR3 DNA sequence: TGCAGTGCTAGTGGGAGCGGGAGGTACGAGCAGTACTTC.